This TCR beta chain appears in the sequencing data of a study of blood T cells in healthy people across ages. The sample holds one count of this clonotype. As yet, its antigen is unknown. At one end the junction does not follow the germline gene, possibly because of a read error. A second about 6 to 12 cycle PCR used barcoded and J-beta primers. Each CDR3 protein is one row after TCRdb ran MiXCR on the 5' RACE reads. The data show around 800,000 distinct CDR3 sequences, about half seen once. Each donor was a healthy Caucasian individual from Russia, aged about 6 to 90. Samples each had at least 6 micrograms of total RNA extracted. There are 14 residues in the CDR3. The germline V gene has CDR1 PRHDT and CDR2 FYEKMQ (reference sequence). Whole-study findings and limits: Naive and antigen-experienced cells were not separated, limiting conclusive comparison.

Input material: blood. The V call is TRBV13, the J call TRBJ1-2; 8 bases agree with TRBD1. This TCR was sampled from an elderly man in good health. CDR3 DNA sequence: TGCGCCAGCAGTTCAGGACAGGGTGTCTATGGCCACACCTTC. Its protein product is CASSSGQGVYGHTF.